This T cell receptor beta chain was observed in a study of post-analysis software for immune sequencing data. Study context: The cohort encompassed relapsing-remitting, secondary progressive and progressive-relapsing multiple sclerosis disease courses.

Study-wide points: Normalized Chao1 diversity was significantly reduced in patients versus controls. Under the F measure, samples that were prepared in one batch clustered strongly together. Roughly 5 TRBV segments, TRBV5-6, TRBV5-1 and TRBV20-1 among them, were found more frequent in patients than controls.

Note on this clonotype: Its cognate antigen is unknown.

From germline, CDR1 is MNHNY and CDR2 SVGAGI (reference sequence). The CDR3 is made up of 16 amino acids. V lost 5 bases and J 0 bases, leaving 15 bases between the germline ends. Unique molecular identifiers were built into the TCR beta cDNA libraries. Via MiXCR, TCRdb re-called the PCR reads, giving one row per CDR3 protein. The sample lists 600,000 to 750,000 distinct CDR3 sequences; approximately 59% were seen once. The specimen was blood. The V and J genes are TRBV6-6 and TRBJ2-3; D is unclear. This sequence was found in a girl aged 2-10 years with multiple sclerosis. The CDR3 bases are TGTGCCAGCAGTACGGGCAGGACCCCTAGCACAGATACGCAGTATTTT. This codes for CASSTGRTPSTDTQYF.